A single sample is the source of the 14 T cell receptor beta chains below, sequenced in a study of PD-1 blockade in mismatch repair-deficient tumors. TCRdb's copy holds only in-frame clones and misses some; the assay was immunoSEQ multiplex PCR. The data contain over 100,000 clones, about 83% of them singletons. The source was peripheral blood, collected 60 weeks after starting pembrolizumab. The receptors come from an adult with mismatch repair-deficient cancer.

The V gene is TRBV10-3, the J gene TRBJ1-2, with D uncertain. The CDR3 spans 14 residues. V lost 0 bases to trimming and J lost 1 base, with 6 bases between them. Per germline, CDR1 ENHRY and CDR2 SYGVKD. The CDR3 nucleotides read TGTGCCATCAGTGAGTCGATAGGTAACTATGGCTACACCTTC. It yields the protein CAISESIGNYGYTF.

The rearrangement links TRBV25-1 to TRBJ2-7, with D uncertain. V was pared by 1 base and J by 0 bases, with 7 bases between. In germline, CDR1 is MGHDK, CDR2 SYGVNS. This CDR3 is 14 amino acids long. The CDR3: CASSESATSYEQYF. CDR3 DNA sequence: TGTGCCAGCAGTGAATCCGCCACCTCCTACGAGCAGTACTTC.

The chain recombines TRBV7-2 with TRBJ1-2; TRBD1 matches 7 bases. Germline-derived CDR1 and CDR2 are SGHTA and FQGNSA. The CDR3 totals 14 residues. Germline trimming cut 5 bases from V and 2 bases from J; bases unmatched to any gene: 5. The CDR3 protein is CASSLSQGNYGYTF. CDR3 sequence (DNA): TGTGCCAGCAGCCTCTCACAGGGGAACTATGGCTACACCTTC.

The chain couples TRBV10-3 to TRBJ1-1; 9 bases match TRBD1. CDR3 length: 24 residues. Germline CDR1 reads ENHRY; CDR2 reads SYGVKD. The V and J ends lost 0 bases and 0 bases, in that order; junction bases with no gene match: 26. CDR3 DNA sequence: TGTGCCATCAGTGAGTCGACGCCCCCCGAGGGTGGAGACAGGGGGAATTGGTTGAACACTGAAGCTTTCTTT. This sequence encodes CAISESTPPEGGDRGNWLNTEAFF.

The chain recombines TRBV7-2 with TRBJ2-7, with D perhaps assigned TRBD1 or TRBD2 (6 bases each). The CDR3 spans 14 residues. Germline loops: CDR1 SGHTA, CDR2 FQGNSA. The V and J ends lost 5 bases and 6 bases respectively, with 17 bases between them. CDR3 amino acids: CASSKQGGLGEQYF. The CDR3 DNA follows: TGTGCCAGCAGCAAACAGGGAGGACTCGGCGAGCAGTACTTC. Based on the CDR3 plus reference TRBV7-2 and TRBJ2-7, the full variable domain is GAGVSQSPSNKVTEKGKDVELRCDPISGHTALYWYRQSLGQGLEFLIYFQGNSAPDKSGLPSDRFSAERTGGSVSTLTIQRTQQEDSAVYLCASSKQGGLGEQYFGPGTRLTVT.

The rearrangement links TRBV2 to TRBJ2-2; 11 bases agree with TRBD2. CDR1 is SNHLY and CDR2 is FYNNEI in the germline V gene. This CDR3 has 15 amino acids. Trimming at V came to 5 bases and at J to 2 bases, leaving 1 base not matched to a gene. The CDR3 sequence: CASSRLAGNTGELFF. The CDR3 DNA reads TGTGCCAGCAGTAGACTAGCGGGAAACACCGGGGAGCTGTTTTTT.

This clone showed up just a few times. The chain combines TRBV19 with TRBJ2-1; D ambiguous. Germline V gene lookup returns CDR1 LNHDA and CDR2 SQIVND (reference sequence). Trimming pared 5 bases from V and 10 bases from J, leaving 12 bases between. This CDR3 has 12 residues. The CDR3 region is CASSPRRPEQFF. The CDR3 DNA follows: TGTGCCAGTAGTCCGAGGCGACCCGAGCAGTTCTTC.

CDR3 loop: CASSLVKQTEQYF. For the CDR3, the DNA is TGTGCCAGCAGCTTAGTAAAACAAACCGAGCAGTACTTC. The genes are TRBV7-8 and TRBJ2-7; no firm D call. V was shortened by 1 base and J by 6 bases, with 10 bases between the two germline ends. Germline V CDR1 and CDR2: SGHVS, FQNEAQ. The CDR3 runs to 13 residues.

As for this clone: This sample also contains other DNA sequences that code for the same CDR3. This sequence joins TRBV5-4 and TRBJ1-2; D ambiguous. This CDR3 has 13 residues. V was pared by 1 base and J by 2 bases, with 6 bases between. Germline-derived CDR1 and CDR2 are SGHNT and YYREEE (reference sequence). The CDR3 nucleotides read TGTGCCAGCAGCTTGAGCAGGAACTATGGCTACACCTTC. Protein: CASSLSRNYGYTF.

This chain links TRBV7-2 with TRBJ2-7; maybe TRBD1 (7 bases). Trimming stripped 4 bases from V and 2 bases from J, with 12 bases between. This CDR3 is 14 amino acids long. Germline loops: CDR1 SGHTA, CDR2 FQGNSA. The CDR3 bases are TGTGCCAGCAGCTCGCAGGGGGGAACCTACGAGCAGTACTTC. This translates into CASSSQGGTYEQYF.

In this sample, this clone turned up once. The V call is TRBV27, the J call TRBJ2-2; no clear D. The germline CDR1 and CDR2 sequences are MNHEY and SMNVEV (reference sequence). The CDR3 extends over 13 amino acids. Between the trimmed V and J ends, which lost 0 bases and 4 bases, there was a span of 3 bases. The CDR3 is CASSLSITGELFF. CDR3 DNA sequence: TGTGCCAGCAGTTTATCGATCACCGGGGAGCTGTTTTTT.

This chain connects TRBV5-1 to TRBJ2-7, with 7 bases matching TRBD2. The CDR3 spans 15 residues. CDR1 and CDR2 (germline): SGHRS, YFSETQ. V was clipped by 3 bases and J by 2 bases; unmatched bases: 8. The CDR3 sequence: CASSSNPGTTYEQYF. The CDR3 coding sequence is TGCGCCAGCAGCTCCAACCCGGGGACTACCTACGAGCAGTACTTC.

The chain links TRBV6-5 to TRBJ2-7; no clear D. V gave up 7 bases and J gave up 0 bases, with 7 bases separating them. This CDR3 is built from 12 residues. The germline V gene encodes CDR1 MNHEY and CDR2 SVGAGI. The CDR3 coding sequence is TGTGCCAGCACCACACACTCCTACGAGCAGTACTTC. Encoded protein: CASTTHSYEQYF.

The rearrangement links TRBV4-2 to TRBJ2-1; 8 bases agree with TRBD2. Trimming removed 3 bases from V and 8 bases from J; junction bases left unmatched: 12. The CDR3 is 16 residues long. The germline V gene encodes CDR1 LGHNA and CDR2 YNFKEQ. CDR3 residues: CASSQHPGTSYDEQFF. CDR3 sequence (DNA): TGTGCCAGCAGCCAGCATCCCGGGACTAGTTATGATGAGCAGTTCTTC.